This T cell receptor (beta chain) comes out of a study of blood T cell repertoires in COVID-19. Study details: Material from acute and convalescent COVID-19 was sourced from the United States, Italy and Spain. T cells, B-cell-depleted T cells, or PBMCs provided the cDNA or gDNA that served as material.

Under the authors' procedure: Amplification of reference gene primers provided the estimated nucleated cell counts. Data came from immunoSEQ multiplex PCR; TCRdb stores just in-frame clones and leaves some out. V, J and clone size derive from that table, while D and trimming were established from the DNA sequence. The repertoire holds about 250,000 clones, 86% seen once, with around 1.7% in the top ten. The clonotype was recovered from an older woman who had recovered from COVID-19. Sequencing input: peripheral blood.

CDR3 nucleotides: TGTGCCAGCAGCTTAACCCAGGGGACTAGCGGGGATGAGACCCAGTACTTC. Its protein is CASSLTQGTSGDETQYF. The chain combines TRBV7-3 with TRBJ2-5, with 13 bases matching TRBD2. The CDR3 contains 17 residues. Per the germline V gene, CDR1 is SGHTA and CDR2 is FQGTGA. The V gene end was trimmed by 0 bases and the J gene end by 5 bases; junction bases not matched to a gene: 6.